The clone carrying this T cell receptor beta chain came up many times. Its antigen is unknown. TCRdb independently ran MiXCR on the 5' RACE reads; one entry per CDR3 protein. The data show about 74,000 distinct CDR3 sequences, with 5.2% seen just once and around 7.2% held by the top ten. Between the trimmed V and J ends, which lost 4 bases and 3 bases, there was a span of 9 bases. The germline CDR1 and CDR2 sequences are LGHNA and YSLEER. This CDR3 has 13 amino acids. This entry comes from a study of neurological immune-mediated disorders. Study-level points and caveats: None of the CDR3 amino acid sequences of expanded clones recurred across subjects, suggesting private repertoires in all groups.

From 2 million PBMCs stored at -80 C, the unsorted libraries were generated. The sequenced sample consisted of PBMCs. The chain is built from TRBV4-3 and TRBJ2-5; tentative D call: TRBD2 (5 bases). The clonotype originates from a man aged 18 to 30 with multiple sclerosis. This CDR3 reads CASSRGLEETQYF. CDR3 sequence (DNA): TGCGCCAGCAGCCGAGGGTTGGAAGAGACCCAGTACTTC.